This T cell receptor beta chain is drawn from a study of Graves' ophthalmopathy and Graves' hyperthyroidism. Study-level background: At the time of initial diagnosis and before any treatment, peripheral blood was collected.

Serum thyroxine and TRAb, along with clinical symptoms, thyroid ultrasound and orbital computed tomography, were what diagnosis relied on. Germline lookup yields CDR1 DFQATT and CDR2 SNEGSKA (reference sequence). Trimming took 0 bases from V and 6 from J, leaving 15 bases between them. The CDR3 totals 14 residues. The study, taken as a whole, reports: Blood also harbored most expanded thyroid clonotypes above 0.001 frequency.

RNA transcripts were the template, and TCR beta CDR3 regions were amplified from them. In the first round, RT-PCR was carried out with HTBI primers, and a multiplex PCR formed the second round. One entry per CDR3 protein, called by TCRdb with MiXCR from the multiplex PCR reads. The data show hundreds of thousands of distinct CDR3 sequences, with around a fifth seen just once and 2.5% to 3.5% held by the top ten. Ten or more counts support this clonotype. Its antigen remains unidentified. The chain is built from TRBV20-1 and TRBJ2-7, with no clear D. The specimen was peripheral blood. The TCR originated in a woman aged 18-29 years with stable Graves' hyperthyroidism. This CDR3 reads CSARDGSDFSEQYF. The CDR3 nucleotides are TGCAGTGCTAGAGATGGGTCAGACTTCAGCGAGCAGTACTTC.